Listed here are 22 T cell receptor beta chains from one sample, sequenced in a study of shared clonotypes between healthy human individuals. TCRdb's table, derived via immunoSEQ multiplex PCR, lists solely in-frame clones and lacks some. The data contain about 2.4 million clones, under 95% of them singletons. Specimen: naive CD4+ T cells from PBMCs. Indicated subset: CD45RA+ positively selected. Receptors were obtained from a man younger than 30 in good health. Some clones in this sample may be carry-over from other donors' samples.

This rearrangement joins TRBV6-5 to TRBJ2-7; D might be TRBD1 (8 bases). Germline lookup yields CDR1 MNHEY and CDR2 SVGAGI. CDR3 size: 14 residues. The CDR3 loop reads CASRGTGPSYEQYF. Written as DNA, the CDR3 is TGTGCGTCGCGGGGGACAGGCCCCTCCTACGAGCAGTACTTC.

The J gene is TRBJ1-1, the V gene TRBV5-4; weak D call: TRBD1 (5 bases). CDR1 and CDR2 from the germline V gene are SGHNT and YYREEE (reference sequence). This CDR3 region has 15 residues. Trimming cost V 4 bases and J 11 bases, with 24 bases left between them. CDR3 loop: CASSTRGGADWEAFF. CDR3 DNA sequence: TGTGCCAGCAGCACCCGCGGCGGGGCCGATTGGGAGGCTTTCTTT.

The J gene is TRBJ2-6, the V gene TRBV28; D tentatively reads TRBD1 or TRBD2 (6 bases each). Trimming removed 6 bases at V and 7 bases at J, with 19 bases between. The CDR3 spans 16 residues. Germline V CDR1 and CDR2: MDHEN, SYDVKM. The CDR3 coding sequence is TGTGCCAGCAGCCCCCGGGGGCCCTTCTCAGCCAACGTCCTGACTTTC. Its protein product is CASSPRGPFSANVLTF.

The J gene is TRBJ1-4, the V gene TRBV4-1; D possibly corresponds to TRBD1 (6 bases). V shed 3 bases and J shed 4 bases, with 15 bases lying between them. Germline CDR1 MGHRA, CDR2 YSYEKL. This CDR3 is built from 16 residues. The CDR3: CASSQTYREFNEKLFF. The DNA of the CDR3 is TGCGCCAGCAGCCAGACCTACAGGGAATTTAATGAAAAACTGTTTTTT.

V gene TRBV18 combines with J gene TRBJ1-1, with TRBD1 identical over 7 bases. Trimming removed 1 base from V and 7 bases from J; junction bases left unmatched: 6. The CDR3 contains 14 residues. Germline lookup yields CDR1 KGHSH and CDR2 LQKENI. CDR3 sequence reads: CASSPQGAGGEAFF. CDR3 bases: TGTGCCAGCTCACCACAGGGGGCCGGGGGTGAAGCTTTCTTT.

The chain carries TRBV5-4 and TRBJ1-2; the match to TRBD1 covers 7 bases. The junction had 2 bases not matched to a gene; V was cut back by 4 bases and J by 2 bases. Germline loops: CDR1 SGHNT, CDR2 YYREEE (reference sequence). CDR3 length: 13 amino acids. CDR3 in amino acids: CASSTTGNYGYTF. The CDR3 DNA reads TGTGCCAGCAGCACGACAGGGAACTATGGCTACACCTTC. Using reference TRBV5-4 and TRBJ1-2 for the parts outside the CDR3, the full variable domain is ETGVTQSPTHLIKTRGQQVTLRCSSQSGHNTVSWYQQALGQGPQFIFQYYREEENGRGNFPPRFSGLQFPNYSSELNVNALELDDSALYLCASSTTGNYGYTFGSGTRLTVV.

CDR3 DNA sequence: TGTGCCAGCAGCCCGCGACAGGATGTTGGGGAGCAGTACTTC. Translated, it gives CASSPRQDVGEQYF. The gene calls are TRBV7-9 and TRBJ2-7; a possible D gene is TRBD1 (6 bases). Germline CDR1 SEHNR, CDR2 FQNEAQ (reference sequence). This CDR3 contains 14 residues. V lost 5 bases and J lost 7, with 18 bases in between.

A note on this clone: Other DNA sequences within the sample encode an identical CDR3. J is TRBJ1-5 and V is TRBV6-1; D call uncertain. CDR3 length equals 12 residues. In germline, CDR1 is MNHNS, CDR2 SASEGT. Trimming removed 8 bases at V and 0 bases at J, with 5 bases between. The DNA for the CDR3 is TGTGCCAGCTCGCTTAGCAATCAGCCCCAGCATTTT. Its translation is CASSLSNQPQHF.

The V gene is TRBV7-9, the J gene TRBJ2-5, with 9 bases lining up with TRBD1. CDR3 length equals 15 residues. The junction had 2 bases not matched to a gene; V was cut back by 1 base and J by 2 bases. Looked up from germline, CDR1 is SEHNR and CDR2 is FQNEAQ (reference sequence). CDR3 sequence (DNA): TGTGCCAGCAGCTTAGGGACAGGGGTGCAAGAGACCCAGTACTTC. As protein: CASSLGTGVQETQYF.

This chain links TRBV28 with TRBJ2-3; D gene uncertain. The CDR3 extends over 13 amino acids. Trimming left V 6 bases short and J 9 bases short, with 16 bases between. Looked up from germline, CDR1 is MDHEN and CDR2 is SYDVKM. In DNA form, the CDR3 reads TGTGCCAGCAGCCCTGACTCGGTGAGGACGCAGTATTTT. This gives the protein CASSPDSVRTQYF.

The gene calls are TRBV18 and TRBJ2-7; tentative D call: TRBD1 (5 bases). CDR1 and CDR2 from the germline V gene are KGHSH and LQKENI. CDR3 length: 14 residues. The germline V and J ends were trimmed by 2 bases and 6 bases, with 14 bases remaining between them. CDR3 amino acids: CASSPSMEGVEQYF. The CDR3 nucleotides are TGTGCCAGCTCACCATCCATGGAAGGGGTCGAGCAGTACTTC.

CDR3 in amino acids: CASSDIRVNNEQFF. The CDR3 DNA sequence: TGTGCCAGCAGCGACATTCGGGTGAACAATGAGCAGTTCTTC. The gene calls are TRBV9 and TRBJ2-1; D is unclear. This CDR3 region has 14 residues. Trimming removed 3 bases at V and 5 bases at J, with 12 bases between. Germline loops: CDR1 SGDLS, CDR2 YYNGEE.

CDR3 in DNA: TGTGCCAGCAGCCTCGACAGGGGGCGCGGCAATGAGCAGTTCTTC. It yields the protein CASSLDRGRGNEQFF. The chain combines TRBV11-1 with TRBJ2-1, with TRBD1 matching over 10 bases. The junction had 7 bases not matched to a gene; V was cut back by 5 bases and J by 6 bases. Germline V CDR1 and CDR2: SGHAT, FQDESV (reference sequence). The CDR3 extends over 15 amino acids.

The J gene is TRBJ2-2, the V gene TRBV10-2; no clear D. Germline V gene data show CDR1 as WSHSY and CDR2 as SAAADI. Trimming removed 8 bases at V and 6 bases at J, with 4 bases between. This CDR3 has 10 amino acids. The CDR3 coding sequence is TGCGCCAGCCTGGCCGGGGAGCTGTTTTTT. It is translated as CASLAGELFF.

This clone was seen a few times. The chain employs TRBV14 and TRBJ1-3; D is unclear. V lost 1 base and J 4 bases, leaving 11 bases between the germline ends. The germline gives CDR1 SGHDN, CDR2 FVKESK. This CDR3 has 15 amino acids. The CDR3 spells CASSQVVGSGNTIYF. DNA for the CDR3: TGTGCCAGCAGCCAAGTCGTGGGGTCCGGAAACACCATATATTTT.

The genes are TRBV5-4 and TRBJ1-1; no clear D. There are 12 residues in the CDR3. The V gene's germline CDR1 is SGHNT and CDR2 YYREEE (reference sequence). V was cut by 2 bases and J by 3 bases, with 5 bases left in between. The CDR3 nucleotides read TGTGCCAGCAGCTTTACCTACACTGAAGCTTTCTTT. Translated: CASSFTYTEAFF.

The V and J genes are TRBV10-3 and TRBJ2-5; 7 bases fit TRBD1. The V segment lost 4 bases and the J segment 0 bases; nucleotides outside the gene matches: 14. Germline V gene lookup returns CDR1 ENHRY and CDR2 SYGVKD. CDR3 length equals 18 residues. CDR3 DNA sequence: TGTGCCATCAGTGCGTCACAGGGCACACAGGGGTACCAAGAGACCCAGTACTTC. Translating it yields CAISASQGTQGYQETQYF.

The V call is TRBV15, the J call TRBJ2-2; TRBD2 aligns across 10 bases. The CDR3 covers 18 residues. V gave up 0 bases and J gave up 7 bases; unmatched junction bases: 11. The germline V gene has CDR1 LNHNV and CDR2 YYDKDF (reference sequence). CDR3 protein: CATSREVKLAGEDGELFF. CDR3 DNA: TGTGCCACCAGCAGAGAGGTGAAGCTAGCGGGAGAGGACGGGGAGCTGTTTTTT. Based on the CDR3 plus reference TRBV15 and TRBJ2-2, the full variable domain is DAMVIQNPRYQVTQFGKPVTLSCSQTLNHNVMYWYQQKSSQAPKLLFHYYDKDFNNEADTPDNFQSRRPNTSFCFLDIRSPGLGDTAMYLCATSREVKLAGEDGELFFGEGSRLTVL.

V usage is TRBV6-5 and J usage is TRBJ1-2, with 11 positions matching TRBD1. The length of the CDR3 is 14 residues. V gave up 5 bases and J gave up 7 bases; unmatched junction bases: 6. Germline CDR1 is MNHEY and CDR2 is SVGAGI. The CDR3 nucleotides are TGTGCCAGCAGTGGCCGGGACAGGGGGGGTGGCTACACCTTC. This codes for CASSGRDRGGGYTF.

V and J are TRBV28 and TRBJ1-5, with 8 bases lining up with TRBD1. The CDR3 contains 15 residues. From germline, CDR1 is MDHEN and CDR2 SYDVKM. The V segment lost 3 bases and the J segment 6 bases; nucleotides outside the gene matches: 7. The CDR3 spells CASSLLTGDRQPQHF. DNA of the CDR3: TGTGCCAGCAGTTTGCTGACAGGGGATCGTCAGCCCCAGCATTTT.

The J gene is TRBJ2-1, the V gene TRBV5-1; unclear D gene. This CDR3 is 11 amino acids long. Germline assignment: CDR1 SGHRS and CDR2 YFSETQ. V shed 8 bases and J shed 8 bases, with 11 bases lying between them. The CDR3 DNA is TGCGCCAGTAGGGTTATCGATGAGCAGTTCTTC. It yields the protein CASRVIDEQFF.

CDR3 region: CASRVGMNTEAFF. The CDR3 DNA follows: TGTGCCAGCAGGGTCGGCATGAACACTGAAGCTTTCTTT. The chain couples TRBV2 to TRBJ1-1; no clear D gene. This CDR3 comprises 13 residues. Trimming pared 6 bases from V and 0 bases from J, leaving 8 bases between. The germline V gene has CDR1 SNHLY and CDR2 FYNNEI.